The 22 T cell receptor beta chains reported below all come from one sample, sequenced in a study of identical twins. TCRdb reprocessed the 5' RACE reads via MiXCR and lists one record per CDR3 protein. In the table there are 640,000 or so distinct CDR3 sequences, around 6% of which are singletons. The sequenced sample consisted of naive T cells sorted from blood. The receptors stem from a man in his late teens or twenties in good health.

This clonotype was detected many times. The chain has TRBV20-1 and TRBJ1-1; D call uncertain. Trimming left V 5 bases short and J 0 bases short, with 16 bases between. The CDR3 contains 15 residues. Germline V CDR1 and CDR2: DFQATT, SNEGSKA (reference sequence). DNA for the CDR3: TGCAGTGCTCCCCATGCGCTTGGGGTGAACACTGAAGCTTTCTTT. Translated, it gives CSAPHALGVNTEAFF.

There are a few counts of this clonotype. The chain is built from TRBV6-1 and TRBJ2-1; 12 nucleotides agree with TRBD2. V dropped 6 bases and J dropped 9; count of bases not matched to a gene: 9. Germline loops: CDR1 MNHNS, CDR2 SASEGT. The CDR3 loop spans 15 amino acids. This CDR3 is CASRRLAGAHSEQFF. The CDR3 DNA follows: TGTGCCAGCAGGAGACTAGCGGGAGCTCACAGTGAGCAGTTCTTC.

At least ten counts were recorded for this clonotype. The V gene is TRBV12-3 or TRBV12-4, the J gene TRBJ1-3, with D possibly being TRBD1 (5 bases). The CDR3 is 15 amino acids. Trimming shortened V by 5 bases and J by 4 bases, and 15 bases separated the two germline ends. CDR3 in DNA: TGTGCCAGCAGTCCGACGGGGGATGGCGGAAACACCATATATTTT. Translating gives CASSPTGDGGNTIYF.

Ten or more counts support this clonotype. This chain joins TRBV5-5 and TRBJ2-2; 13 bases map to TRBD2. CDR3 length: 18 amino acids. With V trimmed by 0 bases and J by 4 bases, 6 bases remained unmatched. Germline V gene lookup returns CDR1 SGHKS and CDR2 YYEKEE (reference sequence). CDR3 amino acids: CASSLALTSGRGTGELFF. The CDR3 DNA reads TGTGCCAGCAGCTTGGCCCTAACTAGCGGGAGGGGCACCGGGGAGCTGTTTTTT.

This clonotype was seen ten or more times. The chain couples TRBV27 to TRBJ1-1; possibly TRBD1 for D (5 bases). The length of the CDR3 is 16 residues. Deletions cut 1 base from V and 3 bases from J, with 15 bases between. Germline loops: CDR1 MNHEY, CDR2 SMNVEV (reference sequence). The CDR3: CASSLFGASVHTEAFF. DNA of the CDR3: TGTGCCAGCAGTTTATTCGGGGCAAGTGTACACACTGAAGCTTTCTTT.

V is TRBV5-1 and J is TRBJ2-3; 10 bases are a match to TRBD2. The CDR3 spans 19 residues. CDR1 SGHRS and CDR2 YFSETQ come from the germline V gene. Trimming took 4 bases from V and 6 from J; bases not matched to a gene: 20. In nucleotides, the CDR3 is TGCGCCAGCAGCCTGGTCCCCTTAGCGGGAGGACCAAATAGGGATACGCAGTATTTT. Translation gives CASSLVPLAGGPNRDTQYF.

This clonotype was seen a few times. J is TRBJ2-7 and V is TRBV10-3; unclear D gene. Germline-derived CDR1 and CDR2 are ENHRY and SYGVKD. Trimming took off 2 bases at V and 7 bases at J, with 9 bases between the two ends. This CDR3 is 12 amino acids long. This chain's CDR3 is CAISERWPEQYF. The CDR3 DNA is TGTGCCATCAGTGAGCGCTGGCCTGAGCAGTACTTC.

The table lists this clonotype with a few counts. The chain's CDR3 is CASSPDRSGANVLTF. The DNA of the CDR3 is TGTGCCAGCAGCCCGGACCGCTCTGGGGCCAACGTCCTGACTTTC. This sequence joins TRBV7-2 and TRBJ2-6; D not resolved. Germline V gives CDR1 SGHTA, CDR2 FQGNSA. Trimming took off 5 bases at V and 0 bases at J, with 8 bases between the two ends. The CDR3 runs to 15 residues.

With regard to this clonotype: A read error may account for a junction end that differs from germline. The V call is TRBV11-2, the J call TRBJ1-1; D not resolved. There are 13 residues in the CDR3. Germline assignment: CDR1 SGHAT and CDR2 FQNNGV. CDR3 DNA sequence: TGTGCCAGCGGCTTAGCAAGAGAGGCTGAAGCTTTCTTT. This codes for CASGLAREAEAFF.

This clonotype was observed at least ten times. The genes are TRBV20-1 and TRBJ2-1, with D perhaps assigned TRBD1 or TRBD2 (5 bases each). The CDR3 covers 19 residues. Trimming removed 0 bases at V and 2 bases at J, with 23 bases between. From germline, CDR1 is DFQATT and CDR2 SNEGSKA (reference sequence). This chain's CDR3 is CSARDRDPPRQRAYNEQFF. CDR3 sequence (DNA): TGCAGTGCTAGAGATCGGGATCCACCTCGACAGAGGGCCTACAATGAGCAGTTCTTC.

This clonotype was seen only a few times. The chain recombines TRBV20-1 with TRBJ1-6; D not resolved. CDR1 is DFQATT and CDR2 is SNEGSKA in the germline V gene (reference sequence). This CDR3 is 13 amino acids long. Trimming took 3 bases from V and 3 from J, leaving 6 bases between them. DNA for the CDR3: TGCAGTGCTAGGAGGATCTATAATTCACCCCTCCACTTT. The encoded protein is CSARRIYNSPLHF.

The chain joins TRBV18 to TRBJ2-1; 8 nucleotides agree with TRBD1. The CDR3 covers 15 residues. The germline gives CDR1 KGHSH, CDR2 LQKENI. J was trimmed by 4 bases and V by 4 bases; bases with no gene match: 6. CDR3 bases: TGTGCCAGCTCACTCCTAGACAGGGGATACAATGAGCAGTTCTTC. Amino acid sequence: CASSLLDRGYNEQFF.

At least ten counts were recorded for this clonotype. CDR3 residues: CSAGGAQYNEQFF. DNA of the CDR3: TGCAGTGCCGGGGGAGCCCAATACAATGAGCAGTTCTTC. V is TRBV20-1 and J is TRBJ2-1, with a possible D match to TRBD2 (6 bases). Germline V gene sequence: CDR1 DFQATT, CDR2 SNEGSKA (reference sequence). Trimming stripped 6 bases from V and 4 bases from J, with 13 bases between. The CDR3 length is 13 residues.

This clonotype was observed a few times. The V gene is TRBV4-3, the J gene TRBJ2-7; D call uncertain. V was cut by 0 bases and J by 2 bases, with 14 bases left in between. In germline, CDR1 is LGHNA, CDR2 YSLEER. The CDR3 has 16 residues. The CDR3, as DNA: TGCGCCAGCAGCCAAGATGGTAATTCGGAGCCCTACGAGCAGTACTTC. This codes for CASSQDGNSEPYEQYF.

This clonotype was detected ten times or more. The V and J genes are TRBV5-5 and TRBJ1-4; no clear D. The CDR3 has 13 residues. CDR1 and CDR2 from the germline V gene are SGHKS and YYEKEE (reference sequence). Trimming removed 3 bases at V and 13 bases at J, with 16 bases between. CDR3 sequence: CASSSPGEERLFF. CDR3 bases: TGTGCCAGCAGCTCCCCTGGAGAGGAGCGACTGTTTTTT.

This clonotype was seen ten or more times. Written as DNA, the CDR3 is TGTGCCAGCAGTTTCGGGGGAATGAACACTGAAGCTTTCTTT. Its translation: CASSFGGMNTEAFF. This chain connects TRBV28 to TRBJ1-1; TRBD1 might be the D (5 bases). The V gene lost 3 bases and the J gene lost 0 bases, with 8 bases spanning the gap. The CDR3 loop spans 14 amino acids. Germline assignment: CDR1 MDHEN and CDR2 SYDVKM.

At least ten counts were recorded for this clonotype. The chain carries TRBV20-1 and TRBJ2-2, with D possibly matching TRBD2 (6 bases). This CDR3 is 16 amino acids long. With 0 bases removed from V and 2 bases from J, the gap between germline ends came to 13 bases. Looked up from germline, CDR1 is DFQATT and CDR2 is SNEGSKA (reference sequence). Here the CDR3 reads CSARERLGSNTGELFF. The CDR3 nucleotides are TGCAGTGCTAGAGAACGACTAGGGAGCAACACCGGGGAGCTGTTTTTT.

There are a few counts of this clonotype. The CDR3 region has the DNA TGTGCCAGCAGCTTCATCAACACACGTGACGATGGCTACACCTTC. Protein sequence: CASSFINTRDDGYTF. V gene TRBV7-9 combines with J gene TRBJ1-2; D remains ambiguous. Trimming cost V 3 bases and J 6 bases, with 17 bases left between them. The CDR3 is 15 amino acids. Germline values: CDR1 SEHNR, CDR2 FQNEAQ (reference sequence).

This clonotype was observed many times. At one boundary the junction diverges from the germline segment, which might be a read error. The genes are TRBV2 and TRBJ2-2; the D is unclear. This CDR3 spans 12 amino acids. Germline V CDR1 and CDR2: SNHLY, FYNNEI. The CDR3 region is CASRENTGELFF. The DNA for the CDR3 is TGCGCCAGCAGAGAGAACACCGGGGAGCTGTTTTTT.

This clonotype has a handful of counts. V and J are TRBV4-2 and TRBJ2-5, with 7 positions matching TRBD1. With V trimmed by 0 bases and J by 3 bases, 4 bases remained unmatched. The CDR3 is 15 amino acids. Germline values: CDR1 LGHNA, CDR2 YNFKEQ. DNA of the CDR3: TGTGCCAGCAGCCAAGATCAGGGGGATAAAGAGACCCAGTACTTC. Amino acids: CASSQDQGDKETQYF.

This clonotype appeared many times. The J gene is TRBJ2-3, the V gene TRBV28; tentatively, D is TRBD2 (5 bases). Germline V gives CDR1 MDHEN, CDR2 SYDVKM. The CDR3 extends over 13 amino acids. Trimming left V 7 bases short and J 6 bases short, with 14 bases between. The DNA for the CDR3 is TGTGCCAGCACTCTACTTAGAGGGGATACGCAGTATTTT. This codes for CASTLLRGDTQYF. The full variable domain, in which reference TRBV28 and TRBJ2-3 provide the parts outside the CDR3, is DVKVTQSSRYLVKRTGEKVFLECVQDMDHENMFWYRQDPGLGLRLIYFSYDVKMKEKGDIPEGYSVSREKKERFSLILESASTNQTSMYLCASTLLRGDTQYFGPGTRLTVL.

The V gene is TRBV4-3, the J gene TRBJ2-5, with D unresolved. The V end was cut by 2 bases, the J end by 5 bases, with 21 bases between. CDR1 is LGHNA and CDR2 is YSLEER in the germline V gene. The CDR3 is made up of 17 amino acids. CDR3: CASSQYLGTGPEETQYF. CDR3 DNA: TGCGCCAGCAGCCAATATTTGGGCACCGGGCCCGAGGAGACCCAGTACTTC.